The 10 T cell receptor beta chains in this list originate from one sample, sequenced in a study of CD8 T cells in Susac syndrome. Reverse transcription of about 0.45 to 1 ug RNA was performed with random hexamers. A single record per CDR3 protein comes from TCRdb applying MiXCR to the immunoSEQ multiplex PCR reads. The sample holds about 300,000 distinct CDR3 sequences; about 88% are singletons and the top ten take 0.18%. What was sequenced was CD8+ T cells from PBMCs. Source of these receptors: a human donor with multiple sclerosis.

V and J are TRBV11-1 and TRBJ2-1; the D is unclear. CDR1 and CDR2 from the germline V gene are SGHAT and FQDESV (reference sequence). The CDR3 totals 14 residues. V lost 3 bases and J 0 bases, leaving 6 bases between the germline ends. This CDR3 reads CASSFLGSYNEQFF. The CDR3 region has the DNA TGTGCCAGCAGCTTTCTTGGCTCCTACAATGAGCAGTTCTTC.

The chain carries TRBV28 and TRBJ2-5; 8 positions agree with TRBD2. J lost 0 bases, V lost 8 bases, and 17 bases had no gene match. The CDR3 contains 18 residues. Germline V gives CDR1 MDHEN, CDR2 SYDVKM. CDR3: CASGAGLAGLRYQETQYF. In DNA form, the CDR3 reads TGTGCCAGCGGCGCGGGGCTAGCGGGTCTCCGGTACCAAGAGACCCAGTACTTC.

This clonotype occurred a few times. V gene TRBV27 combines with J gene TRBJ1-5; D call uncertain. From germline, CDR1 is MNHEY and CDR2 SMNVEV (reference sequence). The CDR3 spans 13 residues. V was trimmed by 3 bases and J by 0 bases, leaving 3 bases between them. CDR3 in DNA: TGTGCCAGCAGTTTTAGTAGCAATCAGCCCCAGCATTTT. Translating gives CASSFSSNQPQHF.

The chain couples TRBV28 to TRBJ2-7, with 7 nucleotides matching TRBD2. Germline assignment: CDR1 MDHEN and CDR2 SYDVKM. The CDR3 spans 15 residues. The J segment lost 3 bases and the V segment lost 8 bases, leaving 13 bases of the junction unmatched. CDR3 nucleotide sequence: TGTGCCAGCGGCGCGGTGGCTAGCGGAAGCTACGAGCAGTACTTC. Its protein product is CASGAVASGSYEQYF.

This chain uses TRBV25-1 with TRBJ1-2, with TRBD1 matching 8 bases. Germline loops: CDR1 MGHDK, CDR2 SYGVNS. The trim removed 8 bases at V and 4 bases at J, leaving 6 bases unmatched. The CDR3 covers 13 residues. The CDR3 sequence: CASGWGQAYGYTF. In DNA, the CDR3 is TGTGCCAGCGGCTGGGGACAGGCCTATGGCTACACCTTC.

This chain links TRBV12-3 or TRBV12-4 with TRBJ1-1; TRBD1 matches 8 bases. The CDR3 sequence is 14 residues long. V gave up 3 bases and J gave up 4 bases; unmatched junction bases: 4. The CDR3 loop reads CASSFTGGVTEAFF. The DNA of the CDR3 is TGTGCCAGCAGTTTTACAGGGGGGGTCACTGAAGCTTTCTTT.

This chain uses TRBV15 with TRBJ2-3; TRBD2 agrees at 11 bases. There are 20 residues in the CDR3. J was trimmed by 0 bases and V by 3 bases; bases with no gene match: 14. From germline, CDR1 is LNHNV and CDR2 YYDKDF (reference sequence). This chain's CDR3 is CATSSTSGREILHSTDTQYF. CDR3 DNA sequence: TGTGCCACCAGCAGCACTAGCGGGAGAGAAATACTCCATAGCACAGATACGCAGTATTTT.

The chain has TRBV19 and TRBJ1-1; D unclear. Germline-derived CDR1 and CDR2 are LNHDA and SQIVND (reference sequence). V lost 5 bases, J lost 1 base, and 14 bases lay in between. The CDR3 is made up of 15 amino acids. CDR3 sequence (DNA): TGTGCCAGTAGTTCTCGACGGTACGGGAACACTGAAGCTTTCTTT. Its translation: CASSSRRYGNTEAFF.

The CDR3 spells CASSLDTGETDTQYF. CDR3 DNA: TGTGCCAGCAGCTTAGATACGGGTGAAACAGATACGCAGTATTTT. V and J are TRBV7-9 and TRBJ2-3; D ambiguous. The CDR3 is 15 residues long. From germline, CDR1 is SEHNR and CDR2 FQNEAQ (reference sequence). The V end lost 1 base, the J end lost 3 bases, and 11 bases lay between the germline ends.

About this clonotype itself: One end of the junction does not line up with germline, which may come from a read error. The CDR3 here is CASSYSDRGYQGTQYF. CDR3 sequence (DNA): TGTGCCAGCAGTTACTCGGACAGGGGTTACCAAGGGACCCAGTACTTC. The V call is TRBV6-5, the J call TRBJ2-5; 9 nucleotides agree with TRBD1. CDR1 MNHEY and CDR2 SVGAGI come from the germline V gene. The length of the CDR3 is 16 residues.